This TCR beta chain was recorded in a study of blood T cell repertoires in COVID-19. Looking at the study overall: Samples came from the United States, Italy and Spain, spanning acute and convalescent COVID-19. Sources were T cells, B-cell-depleted T cells, or PBMCs; the material itself was cDNA or gDNA.

The germline V and J ends were trimmed by 6 bases and 0 bases, with 8 bases remaining between them. In germline, CDR1 is MNHEY, CDR2 SVGAGI. The CDR3 has 14 residues. In the original analysis: From reference gene primer amplification, estimates of nucleated cell counts were derived. Here immunoSEQ multiplex PCR was the method, and the copy in TCRdb shows in-frame clones only, minus some. V and J calls and clone size follow that table, whereas D and trimming were derived from the DNA. The sample lists about 88,000 clones; roughly nine tenths were seen once. This clone was counted a single time. This rearrangement joins TRBV6-5 to TRBJ1-4; no definite D call. This receptor was obtained from a male donor with acute or convalescent COVID-19. The sequenced sample consisted of peripheral blood. CDR3 loop: CASSRDATNEKLFF. In nucleotides, the CDR3 is TGTGCCAGCAGCCGGGATGCAACTAATGAAAAACTGTTTTTT.